This T cell receptor (beta chain) was profiled in a study of blood T cells in healthy people across ages. Study-level points and caveats: Per million T cells, the diversity of TCR beta decreased roughly linearly as age advanced.

Note on this clonotype: The antigen is unknown.

The germline V gene has CDR1 SQVTM and CDR2 ANQGSEA. V lost 7 bases, J lost 0 bases, and 16 bases lay in between. The CDR3 has 14 residues. A J-beta primer mix and a sample-barcoded 5' primer were used in a second PCR of about 7 to 12 cycles. Using its own MiXCR run on the 5' RACE reads, TCRdb lists one record per CDR3 protein. The sample holds roughly 1,300,000 distinct CDR3 sequences; roughly 59% are singletons and the top ten take about 6.7%. The sample providers were healthy Caucasian people from Russia, aged about 6 to 95. This sequence joins TRBV29-1 and TRBJ2-7; D is possibly TRBD1 (5 bases). The source material was blood. This TCR was sampled from a man younger than 35 in good health. Written as DNA, the CDR3 is TGCAGCGCCACGACAGTAAAGAGCTCCTACGAGCAGTACTTC. This translates into CSATTVKSSYEQYF.